The 16 T cell receptor beta chains listed next were all sequenced from one sample in a study of T cells in Graves' hyperthyroidism and ophthalmopathy. TCR beta CDR3 regions were amplified from RNA. First-round RT-PCR of the TCR CDR3 relied on the HTBI primer set. TCRdb re-called the multiplex PCR reads with MiXCR, one entry per CDR3 protein. Seen here are around 350,000 distinct CDR3 sequences, more than 20% observed once, and the top ten hold around 79%. The specimen sequenced was blood. The receptors originated from a man aged 50-59 years with Graves' hyperthyroidism.

This clonotype was counted at least ten times. The chain recombines TRBV20-1 with TRBJ2-1; 10 nucleotides agree with TRBD2. V shed 0 bases and J 9 bases; nucleotides not matched to a gene: 8. Germline V lookup: CDR1 DFQATT, CDR2 SNEGSKA (reference sequence). The CDR3 extends over 15 amino acids. The CDR3 coding sequence is TGCAGTGCTAGAGATTCGGCTAGCGGGAGTGGTGAGCAGTTCTTC. Its translation is CSARDSASGSGEQFF.

There are many counts of this clonotype. The chain joins TRBV12-3 or TRBV12-4 to TRBJ1-2, with TRBD1 as a possible D gene (5 bases). Trimming left V 7 bases short and J 2 bases short, with 14 bases between. The CDR3 contains 14 residues. The CDR3 spells CASTGTAENYGYTF. The CDR3 DNA reads as TGTGCCAGCACCGGGACGGCCGAAAACTATGGCTACACCTTC.

V and J are TRBV24-1 and TRBJ2-1; D possibly corresponds to TRBD2 (6 bases). This CDR3 spans 17 amino acids. Per the germline V gene, CDR1 is KGHDR and CDR2 is SFDVKD. V was pared by 2 bases and J by 1 base, with 14 bases between. CDR3 DNA: TGTGCCACCAGTGATTCCGGGACCCGGGGGTCCTACAATGAGCAGTTCTTC. Its translation is CATSDSGTRGSYNEQFF.

This clonotype was seen many times. The V call is TRBV11-2, the J call TRBJ2-1, with 8 bases fitting TRBD2. Germline values: CDR1 SGHAT, CDR2 FQNNGV. The V gene end was trimmed by 7 bases and the J gene end by 8 bases; junction bases not matched to a gene: 10. CDR3 length equals 14 residues. The CDR3 region is CASKKGLDSDEQFF. CDR3 coding DNA: TGTGCCAGCAAGAAGGGACTAGATAGCGATGAGCAGTTCTTC.

The rearrangement joins TRBV20-1 to TRBJ2-1, with D possibly matching TRBD2 (6 bases). V lost 3 bases to trimming and J lost 6 bases, with 12 bases between them. The germline V gene has CDR1 DFQATT and CDR2 SNEGSKA (reference sequence). The CDR3 has 13 amino acids. In DNA, the CDR3 is TGCAGTGCTAGCGGGAGAGCGACCAATGAGCAGTTCTTC. As protein: CSASGRATNEQFF.

This sequence joins TRBV7-9 and TRBJ2-1; D call uncertain. This CDR3 is 14 amino acids long. Between the trimmed V and J ends, which lost 1 base and 9 bases, there was a span of 13 bases. Germline V gene sequence: CDR1 SEHNR, CDR2 FQNEAQ (reference sequence). Here the CDR3 DNA reads TGTGCCAGCAGCTTAGAGATTAGCCATAGTGAGCAGTTCTTC. Protein sequence: CASSLEISHSEQFF.

The rearrangement uses TRBV28 and TRBJ1-1; TRBD1 aligns across 7 bases. The CDR3 contains 14 residues. From germline, CDR1 is MDHEN and CDR2 SYDVKM. Trimming removed 6 bases from V and 1 base from J; junction bases left unmatched: 5. DNA of the CDR3: TGTGCCAGCAGATACAGGGGAAAGAACACTGAAGCTTTCTTT. Its translation: CASRYRGKNTEAFF. Variable domain in full (rest from reference TRBV28 and TRBJ1-1): DVKVTQSSRYLVKRTGEKVFLECVQDMDHENMFWYRQDPGLGLRLIYFSYDVKMKEKGDIPEGYSVSREKKERFSLILESASTNQTSMYLCASRYRGKNTEAFFGQGTRLTVV.

Concerning this clonotype: One end of the junction does not line up with germline, which may come from a read error. This chain connects TRBV20-1 to TRBJ2-1, with TRBD1 matching 7 bases. There are 12 residues in the CDR3. CDR1 is DFQATT and CDR2 is SNEGSKA in the germline V gene (reference sequence). The CDR3 DNA reads as TGCAGTGCTACCGGACAGGCCAATGATCAGTTCTTC. It is translated as CSATGQANDQFF.

This chain links TRBV27 with TRBJ2-1; D uncertain. The CDR3 has 13 amino acids. The ends were cut back, 3 bases at V and 8 bases at J, with 11 bases in the middle. Germline CDR1 MNHEY, CDR2 SMNVEV (reference sequence). CDR3 sequence: CASSFSLAHEQFF. Written as DNA, the CDR3 is TGTGCCAGCAGTTTCTCCCTCGCACATGAGCAGTTCTTC.

V usage is TRBV7-2 and J usage is TRBJ2-1; tentative D call: TRBD1 (6 bases). The CDR3 is made up of 14 amino acids. The germline V gene has CDR1 SGHTA and CDR2 FQGNSA. V was trimmed by 1 base and J by 7 bases, leaving 11 bases between them. CDR3 nucleotide sequence: TGTGCCAGCAGCTTAGTTAGAGGACAGAATGAGCAGTTCTTC. Protein product: CASSLVRGQNEQFF.

The table lists this clonotype with a few counts. Written as DNA, the CDR3 is TGTGCCAGCAACGACAGGGAAACGGGCCCTGGGGCTTTCTTT. This codes for CASNDRETGPGAFF. This chain uses TRBV7-9 with TRBJ1-1; 7 bases are shared with TRBD1. Germline CDR1 is SEHNR and CDR2 is FQNEAQ (reference sequence). V trimming: 7 bases; J trimming: 11 bases; junction bases outside the gene matches: 16. The CDR3 is made up of 14 amino acids.

V and J are TRBV4-1 and TRBJ2-7; no clear D. Germline CDR1 and CDR2: MGHRA and YSYEKL. The CDR3 runs to 16 residues. With 0 bases removed from V and 6 bases from J, the gap between germline ends came to 18 bases. CDR3 nucleotides: TGCGCCAGCAGCCAAGATCTTCGGGTCTACCTAGGCGAGCAGTACTTC. Protein: CASSQDLRVYLGEQYF.

This clonotype was picked up a small number of times. The chain joins TRBV13 to TRBJ1-1, with TRBD1 as a possible D gene (5 bases). The V gene lost 5 bases and the J gene lost 3 bases, with 16 bases spanning the gap. Per germline, CDR1 PRHDT and CDR2 FYEKMQ (reference sequence). The CDR3 covers 15 residues. The CDR3 loop reads CASSQTMGRDTEAFF. The CDR3 nucleotides are TGTGCCAGCAGCCAGACGATGGGGCGGGACACTGAAGCTTTCTTT. The full variable domain, completed using reference TRBV13 and TRBJ1-1, is AAGVIQSPRHLIKEKRETATLKCYPIPRHDTVYWYQQGPGQDPQFLISFYEKMQSDKGSIPDRFSAQQFSDYHSELNMSSLELGDSALYFCASSQTMGRDTEAFFGQGTRLTVV.

In its sample, this clonotype was seen a few times. This sequence joins TRBV28 and TRBJ1-1; no clear D. Germline V lookup: CDR1 MDHEN, CDR2 SYDVKM. The germline V and J ends were trimmed by 5 bases and 0 bases, with 19 bases remaining between them. The CDR3 has 17 amino acids. The CDR3 nucleotides are TGTGCCAGCAGTCGCGGCACGCCGGCAAAGATGAACACTGAAGCTTTCTTT. Encoded protein: CASSRGTPAKMNTEAFF.

In this sample, this clonotype turned up a few times. This chain uses TRBV12-3 or TRBV12-4 with TRBJ1-6; the match to TRBD1 covers 8 bases. The CDR3 covers 15 residues. The ends lost 6 bases at V and 5 bases at J; junction bases unmatched: 6. The CDR3 reads CASRPLTGDNSPLHF. CDR3 DNA: TGTGCCAGCAGACCTTTGACAGGGGATAATTCACCCCTCCACTTT.

This chain joins TRBV7-9 and TRBJ2-7, with 10 bases aligning to TRBD2. V was pared by 2 bases and J by 4 bases, with 2 bases of the junction left unmatched. The CDR3 is made up of 14 amino acids. Germline assignment: CDR1 SEHNR and CDR2 FQNEAQ (reference sequence). The CDR3 region has the DNA TGTGCCAGCAGCTTACTAGCGGGAGTTTACGAGCAGTACTTC. Amino acids: CASSLLAGVYEQYF. The complete variable domain, with remaining parts taken from reference TRBV7-9 and TRBJ2-7, reads DTGVSQNPRHKITKRGQNVTFRCDPISEHNRLYWYRQTLGQGPEFLTYFQNEAQLEKSRLLSDRFSAERPKGSFSTLEIQRTEQGDSAMYLCASSLLAGVYEQYFGPGTRLTVT.